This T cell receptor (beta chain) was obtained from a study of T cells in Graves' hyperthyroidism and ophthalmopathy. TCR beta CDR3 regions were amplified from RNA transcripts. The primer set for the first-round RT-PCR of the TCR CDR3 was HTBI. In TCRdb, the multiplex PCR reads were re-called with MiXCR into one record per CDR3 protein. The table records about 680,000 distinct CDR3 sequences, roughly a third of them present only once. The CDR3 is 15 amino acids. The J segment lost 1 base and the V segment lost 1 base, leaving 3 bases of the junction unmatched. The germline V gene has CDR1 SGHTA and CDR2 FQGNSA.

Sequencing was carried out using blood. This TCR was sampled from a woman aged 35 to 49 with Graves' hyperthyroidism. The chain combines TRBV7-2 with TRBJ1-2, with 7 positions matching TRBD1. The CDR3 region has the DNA TGTACCAGCAGCTTAGATACAGGGGTTAACTATGGCTACACCTTC. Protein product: CTSSLDTGVNYGYTF. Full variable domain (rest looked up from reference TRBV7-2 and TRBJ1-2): GAGVSQSPSNKVTEKGKDVELRCDPISGHTALYWYRQSLGQGLEFLIYFQGNSAPDKSGLPSDRFSAERTGGSVSTLTIQRTQQEDSAVYLCTSSLDTGVNYGYTFGSGTRLTVV.